Described below is a single TCR beta chain sequence and its context. Its antigen is not yet known. No per-base quality is available; no much larger clone lies one base away. This record belongs to a study of early T cells in non-severe SARS-CoV-2 infection (dated by TCRdb to 2020 to 2022). As for the study more broadly: Bulk RNA from unsorted whole blood was used for TCR sequencing, so alpha and beta chains could not be paired. Findings and caveats that apply to the study as a whole: Matching against VDJdb was skewed toward anti-spike CD8 responses, likely underestimated virus-specific expansions, and missed private and CD4 specificities.

V is pruned by 0 bases and J by 1 base, leaving 0 bases of the junction without a gene match. The CDR3 numbers 15 residues from cysteine through phenylalanine. Of the read, only the CDR3 DNA is kept; its 45 bases are in frame from base 1. The germline V gene encodes CDR1 MRHNA and CDR2 SNTAGT. The study was a case-control design nested within a healthcare worker cohort in London, UK, with weekly nasopharyngeal swab PCR tests and blood sampling. Between 23 and 31 March 2020, the week of the UK lockdown, healthcare workers were enrolled and then followed up weekly for as long as 16 weeks. Library construction relied on 5' RACE. Instrument on record: NextSeq 500. Unique molecular identifiers were attached to individual cDNA molecules in the TCR library protocol so that sequencing error and PCR bias could be corrected. Sequencing covered both TCR alpha and beta chains, and within each sample the abundances of alpha and beta sequences were tightly co-correlated. Processing in the source paper ran as follows. V gene, J gene and CDR3 annotation of TCR sequences was performed with Decombinator V4. TCRs were defined as expanded if a significant change between any two time points was detected under a Poisson model with p below 0.0001. TCR abundances were normalised to the total number of TCRs sequenced in each sample and reported as counts per million. TRAV1-2 paired with TRAJ12, TRAJ20 or TRAJ33 defined MAIT TCRs, while TRAV10 paired with TRAJ18 defined iNKT TCRs. VDJdb, accessed on 1 November 2021, was searched for TCRs annotated for CMV, EBV and SARS-CoV-2, and TCRs annotated for more than one antigen were excluded. Using fastp at Q25 and MiXCR, TCRdb reprocessed the public reads and kept productive beta chains. Merged by CDR3 protein, the rows form single entries marked with the most common genes and DNA. The V and J calls were not made by the authors but by TCRdb's processing. This sample gives some 48,000 distinct CDR3 sequences in total; about 4.6% of them show up just once. The ten largest clonotypes hold roughly 6.4% of the sample.

The sequence links TRBV6-4 to TRBJ2-3; the junction holds 8 bases that match TRBD2. Material for sequencing was whole blood. The source of this sequence is an adult who was a healthcare worker with PCR-confirmed SARS-CoV-2 infection or an uninfected control (not recorded which). At the DNA level, the sequence is TGTGCCAGCAGTGACTCGGGACTAGGCACAGATACGCAGTATTTT. This is translated as CASSDSGLGTDTQYF.